The present TCR beta chain was sequenced within a study of blood T cell repertoires in COVID-19. Study as a whole: The United States, Italy and Spain supplied acute and convalescent COVID-19 samples.

Only in-frame clones appear in the TCRdb table, and some are missing; sequencing was by immunoSEQ multiplex PCR. The sample holds roughly 150,000 clones, over 70% seen once. This clone was seen a handful of times. Material for sequencing was PBMCs or T cells enriched from blood (not recorded which). The receptor comes from a woman aged 40-49 years with acute COVID-19.

CDR3 in amino acids: CASSVFWSSYEQYF. The CDR3 DNA is TGTGCCAGCAGCGTTTTTTGGAGCTCCTACGAGCAGTACTTC. V and J are TRBV9 and TRBJ2-7, with D hard to call. The CDR3 spans 14 residues. CDR1 and CDR2 (germline): SGDLS, YYNGEE. Trimming left V 2 bases short and J 0 bases short, with 9 bases between.